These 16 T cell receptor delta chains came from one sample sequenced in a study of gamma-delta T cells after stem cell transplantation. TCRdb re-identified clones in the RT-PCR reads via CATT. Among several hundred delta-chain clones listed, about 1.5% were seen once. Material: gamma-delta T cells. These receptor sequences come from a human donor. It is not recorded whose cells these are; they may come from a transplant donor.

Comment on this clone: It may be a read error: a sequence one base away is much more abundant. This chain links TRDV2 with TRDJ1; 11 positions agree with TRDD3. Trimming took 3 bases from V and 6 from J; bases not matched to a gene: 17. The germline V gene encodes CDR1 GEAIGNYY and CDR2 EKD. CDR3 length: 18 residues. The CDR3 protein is CACDAVGLPAGGYNKLIF. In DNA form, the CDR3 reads TGTGCCTGTGACGCTGTGGGCCTTCCTGCTGGGGGATACAATAAACTCATCTTT.

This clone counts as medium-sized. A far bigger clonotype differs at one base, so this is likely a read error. The CDR3: CACDTVVRGPSTDKLIF. CDR3 nucleotides: TGTGCCTGTGACACCGTCGTTAGGGGACCCAGCACCGATAAACTCATCTTT. V gene TRDV2 combines with J gene TRDJ1; D is perhaps TRDD3 (5 bases). Trimming left V 0 bases short and J 1 base short, with 17 bases between. This CDR3 comprises 17 residues. Looked up from germline, CDR1 is GEAIGNYY and CDR2 is EKD.

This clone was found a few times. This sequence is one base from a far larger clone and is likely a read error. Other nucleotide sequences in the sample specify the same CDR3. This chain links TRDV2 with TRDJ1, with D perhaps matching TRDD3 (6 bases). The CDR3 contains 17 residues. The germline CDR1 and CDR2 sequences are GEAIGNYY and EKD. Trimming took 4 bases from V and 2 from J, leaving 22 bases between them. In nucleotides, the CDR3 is TGTGCCTGTGAAAGACTCGTACTGGGCGATACGACCGATAAACTCATCTTT. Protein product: CACERLVLGDTTDKLIF.

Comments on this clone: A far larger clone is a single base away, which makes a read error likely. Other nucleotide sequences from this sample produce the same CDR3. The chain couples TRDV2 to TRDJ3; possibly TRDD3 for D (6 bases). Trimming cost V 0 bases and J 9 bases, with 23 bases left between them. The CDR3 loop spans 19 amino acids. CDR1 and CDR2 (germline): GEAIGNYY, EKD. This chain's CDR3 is CACDTLLGDTLTGTRQMFF. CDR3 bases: TGTGCCTGTGACACCTTACTGGGAGATACCCTAACGGGCACCCGACAGATGTTTTTC.

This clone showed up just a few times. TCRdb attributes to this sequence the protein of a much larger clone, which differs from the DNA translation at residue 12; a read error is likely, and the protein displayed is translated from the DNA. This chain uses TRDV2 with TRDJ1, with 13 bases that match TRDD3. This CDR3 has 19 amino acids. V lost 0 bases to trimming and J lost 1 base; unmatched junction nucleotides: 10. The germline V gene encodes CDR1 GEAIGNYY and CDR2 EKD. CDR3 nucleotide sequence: TGTGCCTGTGACACCTTACTGGGGGATACGCCTGCGGGCACCGATAAACTCATCTTT. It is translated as CACDTLLGDTPAGTDKLIF.

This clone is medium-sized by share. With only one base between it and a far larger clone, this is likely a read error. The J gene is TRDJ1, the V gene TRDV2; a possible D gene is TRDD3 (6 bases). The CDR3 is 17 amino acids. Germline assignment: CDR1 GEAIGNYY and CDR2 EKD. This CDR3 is CACDTVVRGSSTDKPIF. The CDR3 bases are TGTGCCTGTGACACCGTCGTTAGGGGATCCAGCACCGATAAACCCATCTTT.

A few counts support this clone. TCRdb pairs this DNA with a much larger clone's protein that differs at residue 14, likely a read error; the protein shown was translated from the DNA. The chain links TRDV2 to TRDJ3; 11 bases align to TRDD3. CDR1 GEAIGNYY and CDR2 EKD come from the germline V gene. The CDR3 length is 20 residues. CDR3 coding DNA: TGTGCCTGTGACATCGTACTGGGGGATAAAGGCTCCTGGGGCACCCGACAGATGTTTTTC. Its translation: CACDIVLGDKGSWGTRQMFF.

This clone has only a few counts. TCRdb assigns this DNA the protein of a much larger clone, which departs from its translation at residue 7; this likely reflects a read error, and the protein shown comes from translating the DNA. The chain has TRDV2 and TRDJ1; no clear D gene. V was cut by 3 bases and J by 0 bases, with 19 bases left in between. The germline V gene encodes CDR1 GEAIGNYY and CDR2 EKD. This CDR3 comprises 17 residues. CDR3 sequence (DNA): TGTGCCTGTGACCGTTTACCAGAGAGAAACGACACCGATAAACTCATCTTT. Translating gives CACDRLPERNDTDKLIF.

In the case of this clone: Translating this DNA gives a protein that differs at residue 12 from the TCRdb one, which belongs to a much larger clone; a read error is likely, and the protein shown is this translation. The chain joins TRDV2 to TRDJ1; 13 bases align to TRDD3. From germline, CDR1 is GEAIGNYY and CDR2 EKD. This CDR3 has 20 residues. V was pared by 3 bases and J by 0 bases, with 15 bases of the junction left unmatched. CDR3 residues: CACDAVLGDTQSHHTDKLIF. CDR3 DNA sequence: TGTGCCTGTGACGCCGTACTGGGGGATACGCAAAGTCACCACACCGATAAACTCATCTTT.

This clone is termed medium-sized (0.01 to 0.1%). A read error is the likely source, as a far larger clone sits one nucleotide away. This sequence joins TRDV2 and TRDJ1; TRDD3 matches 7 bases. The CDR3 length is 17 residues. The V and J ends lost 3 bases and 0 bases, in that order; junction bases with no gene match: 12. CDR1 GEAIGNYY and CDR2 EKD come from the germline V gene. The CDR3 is CACDPVEDTTHTDKLIF. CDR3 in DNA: TGTGCCTGTGACCCCGTGGAGGATACGACCCACACCGATAAACTCATCTTT.

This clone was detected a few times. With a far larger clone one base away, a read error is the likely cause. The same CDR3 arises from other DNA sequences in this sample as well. The CDR3 loop reads CACDPTGGYAGSWDTRQMFF. CDR3 DNA sequence: TGTGCCTGTGACCCTACTGGGGGATACGCGGGGTCCTGGGACACCCGGCAGATGTTTTTC. The V gene is TRDV2, the J gene TRDJ3; 13 bases align to TRDD3. The CDR3 has 20 amino acids. Germline-derived CDR1 and CDR2 are GEAIGNYY and EKD.

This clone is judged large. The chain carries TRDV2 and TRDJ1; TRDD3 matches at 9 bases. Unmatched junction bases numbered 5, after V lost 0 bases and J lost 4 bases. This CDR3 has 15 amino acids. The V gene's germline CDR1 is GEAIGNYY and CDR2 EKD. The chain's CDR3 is CACDTLGDRDDKLIF. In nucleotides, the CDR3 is TGTGCCTGTGACACCCTGGGGGATCGAGACGATAAACTCATCTTT.

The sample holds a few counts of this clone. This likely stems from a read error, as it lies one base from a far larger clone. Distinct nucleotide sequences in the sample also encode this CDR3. CDR3 loop: CACDPWGNTDKLIF. As DNA, the CDR3 is TGTGCCTGCGACCCCTGGGGGAACACCGATAAACTCATCTTT. The rearrangement joins TRDV2 to TRDJ1, with 8 bases matching TRDD3. Germline trimming cut 7 bases from V and 0 bases from J; bases unmatched to any gene: 6. This CDR3 comprises 14 residues. Germline loops: CDR1 GEAIGNYY, CDR2 EKD.

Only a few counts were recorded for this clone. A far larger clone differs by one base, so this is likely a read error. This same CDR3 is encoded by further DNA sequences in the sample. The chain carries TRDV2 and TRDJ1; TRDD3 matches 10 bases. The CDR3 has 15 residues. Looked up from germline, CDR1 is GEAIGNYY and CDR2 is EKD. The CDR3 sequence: CACDSLGDRSDKLIF. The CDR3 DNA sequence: TGTGCCTGTGACAGTCTGGGGGATAGATCCGATAAACTCATCTTC.

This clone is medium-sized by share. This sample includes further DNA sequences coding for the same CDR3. CDR3 loop: CACDRLLERNDTDKLIF. Here the CDR3 DNA reads TGTGCCTGTGACCGTTTACTAGAGAGAAACGACACCGATAAACTCATCTTT. The rearrangement uses TRDV2 and TRDJ1; D is unclear. The CDR3 covers 17 residues. Trimming took off 3 bases at V and 0 bases at J, with 19 bases between the two ends. Germline CDR1 GEAIGNYY, CDR2 EKD.

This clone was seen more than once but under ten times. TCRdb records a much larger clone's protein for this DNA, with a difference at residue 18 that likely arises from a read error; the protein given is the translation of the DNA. CDR3 coding DNA: TGTGCCTGTGACCCTACTGGGGGATACGCGGGGTCCTGGGACACCCGACAGACGTTTTTC. This translates into CACDPTGGYAGSWDTRQTFF. The chain couples TRDV2 to TRDJ3; 13 nucleotides match TRDD3. The CDR3 sequence is 20 residues long. Germline V gene lookup returns CDR1 GEAIGNYY and CDR2 EKD.